What follows is one T cell receptor beta chain and its context. Its antigen is currently unknown. This sample was included in a study of T-cell memory formation after mild COVID-19. Each CDR3 protein gets one entry after TCRdb re-called the 5' RACE reads with MiXCR. The data show roughly 350,000 distinct CDR3 sequences, approximately 29% seen once. Study-wide findings and caveats: Detection of some responders pre-infection suggested pre-existing cross-reactive memory T cells participated. Contracting clones from day 15 to 85 had balanced CD4/CD8; later expanders favoured CD4+.

The TCR originated in an adult woman who had mild COVID-19 (a few samples of this study predate the infection). Cell type and time point are not known. The sequenced sample consisted of PBMCs or a T cell subset sorted from them (not recorded which).

The CDR3 loop is CASSLGLAGGPFERDTQYF. The CDR3 DNA sequence: TGCGCCAGCAGCTTGGGACTAGCGGGGGGCCCCTTCGAGAGGGATACGCAGTATTTT. The V call is TRBV5-1, the J call TRBJ2-3; 13 bases are a match to TRBD2. V lost 0 bases and J lost 6; bases outside the gene matches: 13. Germline-derived CDR1 and CDR2 are SGHRS and YFSETQ. The CDR3 spans 19 residues.